This T cell receptor (beta chain) was recovered during a study of blood T cells in healthy people across ages. Points from the study as a whole: Any changes in expanded clonotypes were possibly confounded, as donor CMV status remained unknown. Higher diversity and more naive CD4+ cells were features of long-lived donors, compared to aged donors.

It was with a sample-barcoded 5' primer and a J-beta primer mix that a second PCR of roughly 7 to 11 cycles was run. TCRdb reprocessed the 5' RACE reads via MiXCR and lists one record per CDR3 protein. The sample lists 600,000 to 1,000,000 distinct CDR3 sequences; 20% to 25% were seen once. This clonotype turned up a few times. The antigen is not known. These data were likewise used in another study, on T cells of mothers and their children.

This sequence was found in a boy between 10 and 17 years old in good health. What was sequenced was blood.

CDR3 nucleotides: TGCAGTGCTAGAATGGCTGCACAAGAGACCCAGTACTTC. Residues: CSARMAAQETQYF. V usage is TRBV20-1 and J usage is TRBJ2-5; no clear D gene. With 2 bases removed from V and 2 bases from J, the gap between germline ends came to 9 bases. Germline assignment: CDR1 DFQATT and CDR2 SNEGSKA (reference sequence). CDR3 length equals 13 residues.